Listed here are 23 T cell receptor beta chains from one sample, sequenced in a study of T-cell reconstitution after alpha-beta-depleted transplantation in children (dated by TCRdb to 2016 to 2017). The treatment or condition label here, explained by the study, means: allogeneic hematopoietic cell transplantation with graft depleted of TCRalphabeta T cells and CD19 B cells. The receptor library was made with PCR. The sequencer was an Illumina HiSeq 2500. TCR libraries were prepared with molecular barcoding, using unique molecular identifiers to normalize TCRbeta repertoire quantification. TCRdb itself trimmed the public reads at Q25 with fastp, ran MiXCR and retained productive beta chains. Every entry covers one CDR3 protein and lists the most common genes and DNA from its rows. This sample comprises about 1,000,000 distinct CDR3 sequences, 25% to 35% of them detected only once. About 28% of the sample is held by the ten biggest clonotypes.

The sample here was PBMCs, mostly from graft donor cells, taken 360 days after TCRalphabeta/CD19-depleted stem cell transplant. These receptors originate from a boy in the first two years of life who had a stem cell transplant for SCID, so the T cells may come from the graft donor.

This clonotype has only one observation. The CDR3 DNA is TGTGCCATCAGCGCAGCCTACGAGCAGTACTTC. Its translation is CAISAAYEQYF. V gene TRBV10-3 combines with J gene TRBJ2-7; D not certain. The germline V and J ends were trimmed by 6 bases and 2 bases, with 5 bases remaining between them. The CDR3 has 11 amino acids. Germline CDR1 ENHRY, CDR2 SYGVKD.

The CDR3 DNA reads as TGTGCCAGCAGCTTAGGAGAGGTTAGCGGGGGGGCTCCCCTTTCCTACGAGCAGTACTTC. The encoded protein is CASSLGEVSGGAPLSYEQYF. The V and J genes are TRBV11-2 and TRBJ2-7, with 11 bases that match TRBD2. With V trimmed by 1 base and J by 1 base, 15 bases remained unmatched. Germline lookup yields CDR1 SGHAT and CDR2 FQNNGV. The CDR3 contains 20 residues. The entire variable domain, with the rest obtained from reference TRBV11-2 and TRBJ2-7, is as follows: EAGVAQSPRYKIIEKRQSVAFWCNPISGHATLYWYQQILGQGPKLLIQFQNNGVVDDSQLPKDRFSAERLKGVDSTLKIQPAKLEDSAVYLCASSLGEVSGGAPLSYEQYFGPGTRLTVT.

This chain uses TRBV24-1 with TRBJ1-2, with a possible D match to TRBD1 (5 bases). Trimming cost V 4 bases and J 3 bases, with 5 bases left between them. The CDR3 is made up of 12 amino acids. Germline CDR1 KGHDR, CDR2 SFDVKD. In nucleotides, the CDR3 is TGTGCCACCAGTGAAGGGGACTATGGCTACACCTTC. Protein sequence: CATSEGDYGYTF.

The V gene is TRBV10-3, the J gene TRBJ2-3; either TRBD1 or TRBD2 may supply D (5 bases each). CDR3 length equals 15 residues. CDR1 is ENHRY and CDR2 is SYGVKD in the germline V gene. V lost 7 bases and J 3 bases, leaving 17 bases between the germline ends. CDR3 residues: CAINDLGVGTDTQYF. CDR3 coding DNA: TGTGCCATCAACGACCTGGGGGTAGGGACAGATACGCAGTATTTT.

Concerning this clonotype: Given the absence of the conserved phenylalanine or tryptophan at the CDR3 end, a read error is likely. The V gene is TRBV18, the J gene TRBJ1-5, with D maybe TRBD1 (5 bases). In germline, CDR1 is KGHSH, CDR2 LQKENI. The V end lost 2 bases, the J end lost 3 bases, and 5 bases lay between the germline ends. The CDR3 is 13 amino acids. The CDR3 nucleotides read TGTGCCAGCTCACCAGGGGCCAATCAGCCCCAGCATTGT. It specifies CASSPGANQPQHC.

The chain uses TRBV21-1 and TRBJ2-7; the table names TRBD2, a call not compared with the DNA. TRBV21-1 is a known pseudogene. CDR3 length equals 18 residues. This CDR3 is CASSKAFETSGGTYEQYF. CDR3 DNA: TGTGCCAGCAGCAAAGCCTTCGAGACTAGCGGGGGAACCTACGAGCAGTACTTC.

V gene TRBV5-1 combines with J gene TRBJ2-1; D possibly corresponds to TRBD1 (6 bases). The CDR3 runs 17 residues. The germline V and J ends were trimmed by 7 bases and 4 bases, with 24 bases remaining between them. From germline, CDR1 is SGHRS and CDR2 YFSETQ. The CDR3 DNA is TGCGCCAGCCGAACTCTACAGGGAGTAGGACTTTACAATGAGCAGTTCTTC. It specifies CASRTLQGVGLYNEQFF. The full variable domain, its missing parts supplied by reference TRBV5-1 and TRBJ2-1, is KAGVTQTPRYLIKTRGQQVTLSCSPISGHRSVSWYQQTPGQGLQFLFEYFSETQRNKGNFPGRFSGRQFSNSRSEMNVSTLELGDSALYLCASRTLQGVGLYNEQFFGPGTRLTVL.

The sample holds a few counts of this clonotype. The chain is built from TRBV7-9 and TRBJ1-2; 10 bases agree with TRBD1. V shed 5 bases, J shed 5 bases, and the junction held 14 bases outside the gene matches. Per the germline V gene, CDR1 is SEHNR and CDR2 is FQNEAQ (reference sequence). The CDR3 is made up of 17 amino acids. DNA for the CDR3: TGTGCCAGCAGCCCGCGGGACAGGGGACCTCCTCCGTATGGCTACACCTTC. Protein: CASSPRDRGPPPYGYTF.

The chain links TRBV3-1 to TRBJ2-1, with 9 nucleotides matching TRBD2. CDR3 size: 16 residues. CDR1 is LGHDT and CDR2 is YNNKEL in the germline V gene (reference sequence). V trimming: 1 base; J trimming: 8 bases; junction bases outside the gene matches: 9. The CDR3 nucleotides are TGTGCCAGCAGCCAAGCGAGGCCTAGCGGGGTGGATGAGCAGTTCTTC. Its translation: CASSQARPSGVDEQFF.

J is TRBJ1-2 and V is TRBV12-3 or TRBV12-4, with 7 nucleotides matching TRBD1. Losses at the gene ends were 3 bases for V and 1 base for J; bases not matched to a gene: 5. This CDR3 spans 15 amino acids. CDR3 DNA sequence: TGTGCCAGCAGTTTGCGGGACAGCAATAACTATGGCTACACCTTC. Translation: CASSLRDSNNYGYTF.

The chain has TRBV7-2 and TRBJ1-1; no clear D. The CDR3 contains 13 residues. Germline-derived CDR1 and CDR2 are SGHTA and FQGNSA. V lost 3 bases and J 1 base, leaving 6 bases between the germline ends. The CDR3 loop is CASSFEPNTEAFF. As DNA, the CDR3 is TGTGCCAGCAGCTTCGAACCGAACACTGAAGCTTTCTTT.

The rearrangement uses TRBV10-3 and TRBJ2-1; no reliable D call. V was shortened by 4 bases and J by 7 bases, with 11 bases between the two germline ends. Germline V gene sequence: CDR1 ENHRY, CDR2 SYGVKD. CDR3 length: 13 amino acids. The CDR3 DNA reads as TGTGCCATCAGTGGCTCCCCTAGTAATGAGCAGTTCTTC. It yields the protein CAISGSPSNEQFF.

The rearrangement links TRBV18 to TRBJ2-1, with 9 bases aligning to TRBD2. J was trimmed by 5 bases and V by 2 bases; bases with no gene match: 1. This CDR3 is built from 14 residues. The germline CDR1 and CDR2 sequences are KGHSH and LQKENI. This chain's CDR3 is CASSPKRGDNEQFF. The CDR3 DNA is TGTGCCAGCTCACCAAAGCGGGGGGACAATGAGCAGTTCTTC.

The DNA of the CDR3 is TGCAGTGCTAGAACCCGGGACGGGGCCTACGAGCAGTACTTC. Residues: CSARTRDGAYEQYF. V gene TRBV20-1 combines with J gene TRBJ2-7; possibly TRBD1 or TRBD2 for D (5 bases each). V lost 2 bases and J lost 2, with 13 bases in between. There are 14 residues in the CDR3. Germline loops: CDR1 DFQATT, CDR2 SNEGSKA (reference sequence).

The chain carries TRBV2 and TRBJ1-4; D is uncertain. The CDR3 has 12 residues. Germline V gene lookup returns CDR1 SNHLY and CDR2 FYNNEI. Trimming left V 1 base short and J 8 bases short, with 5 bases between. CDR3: CASSEGPEKLFF. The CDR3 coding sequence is TGTGCCAGCAGTGAAGGTCCGGAAAAACTGTTTTTT.

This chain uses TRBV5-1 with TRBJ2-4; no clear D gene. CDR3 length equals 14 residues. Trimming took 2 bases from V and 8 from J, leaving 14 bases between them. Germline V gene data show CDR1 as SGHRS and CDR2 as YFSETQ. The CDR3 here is CASSLRADQDIQYF. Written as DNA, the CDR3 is TGCGCCAGCAGCTTAAGGGCAGATCAAGACATTCAGTACTTC.

The CDR3 loop is CASRRTRGQGVSNQPQHF. The CDR3, as DNA: TGTGCCAGCAGGAGAACTAGGGGACAGGGTGTAAGCAATCAGCCCCAGCATTTT. This chain connects TRBV28 to TRBJ1-5; 9 bases agree with TRBD1. This CDR3 has 18 amino acids. Trimming removed 6 bases from V and 1 base from J; junction bases left unmatched: 13. Per the germline V gene, CDR1 is MDHEN and CDR2 is SYDVKM.

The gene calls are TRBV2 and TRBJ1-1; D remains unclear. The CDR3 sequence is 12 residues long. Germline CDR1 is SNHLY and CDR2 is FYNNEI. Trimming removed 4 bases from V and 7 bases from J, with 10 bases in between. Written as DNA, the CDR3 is TGTGCCAGCAGTGGCGGGGTGGGTGAAGCTTTCTTT. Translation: CASSGGVGEAFF.

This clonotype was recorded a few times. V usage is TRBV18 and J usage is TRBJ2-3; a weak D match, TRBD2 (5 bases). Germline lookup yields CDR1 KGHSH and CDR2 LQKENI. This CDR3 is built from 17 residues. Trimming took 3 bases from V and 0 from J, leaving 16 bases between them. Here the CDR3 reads CASSPLVFGESTDTQYF. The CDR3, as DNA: TGTGCCAGCTCACCTTTGGTATTCGGGGAAAGCACAGATACGCAGTATTTT.

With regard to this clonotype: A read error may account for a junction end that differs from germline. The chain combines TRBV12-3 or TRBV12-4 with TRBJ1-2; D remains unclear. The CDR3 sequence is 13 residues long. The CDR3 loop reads CASSFTDVRKCFF. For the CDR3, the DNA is TGTGCCAGCAGTTTTACGGACGTGCGGAAGTGTTTCTTC.

CDR3 sequence (DNA): TGCGCCAGCAGCCGTACTAGCGGGGGGGCGCATACGCAGTATTTT. It yields the protein CASSRTSGGAHTQYF. The chain joins TRBV5-1 to TRBJ2-3, with 13 bases that match TRBD2. V gave up 4 bases and J gave up 7 bases; unmatched junction bases: 6. The CDR3 loop spans 15 amino acids. The germline V gene has CDR1 SGHRS and CDR2 YFSETQ. The full variable domain, with the rest looked up from reference TRBV5-1 and TRBJ2-3, is KAGVTQTPRYLIKTRGQQVTLSCSPISGHRSVSWYQQTPGQGLQFLFEYFSETQRNKGNFPGRFSGRQFSNSRSEMNVSTLELGDSALYLCASSRTSGGAHTQYFGPGTRLTVL.

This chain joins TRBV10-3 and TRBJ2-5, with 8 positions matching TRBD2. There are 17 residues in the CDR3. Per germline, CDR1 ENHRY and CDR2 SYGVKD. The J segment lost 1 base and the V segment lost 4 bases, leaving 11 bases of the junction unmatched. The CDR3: CAISGPAGEPSQETQYF. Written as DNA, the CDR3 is TGTGCCATCAGTGGCCCAGCGGGGGAACCCAGCCAAGAGACCCAGTACTTC.

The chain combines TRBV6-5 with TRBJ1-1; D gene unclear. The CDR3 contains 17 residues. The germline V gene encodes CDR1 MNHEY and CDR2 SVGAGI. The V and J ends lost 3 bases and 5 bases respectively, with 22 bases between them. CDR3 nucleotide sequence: TGTGCCAGCAGTTATTCGGGAGTTAGCCTCTTACGAACTGAAGCTTTCTTT. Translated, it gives CASSYSGVSLLRTEAFF.